These 23 T cell receptor beta chains were sequenced from one sample in a study of shared clonotypes between healthy human individuals. Generated by immunoSEQ multiplex PCR, the TCRdb table keeps only in-frame clones and is missing some. The sample lists approximately 2,000,000 clones; 85% to 95% were seen once. Positive CCR7 selection of CD45RO-negative cells yielded the naive CD8 cells, and terminally differentiated effector memory CD45RA+ cells were excluded. Sequences were obtained from naive CD8+ T cells from PBMCs. The receptors come from a man in his late teens or twenties in good health. Some clones in this sample may be carry-over from other donors' samples.

This clone was picked up one time. The V and J genes are TRBV6-5 and TRBJ2-3, with D perhaps TRBD1 (6 bases). CDR3 length: 15 residues. V was shortened by 6 bases and J by 1 base, with 14 bases between the two germline ends. Germline V gives CDR1 MNHEY, CDR2 SVGAGI. Here the CDR3 DNA reads TGTGCCAGCAGGGTACAGGGATGGGGCACAGATACGCAGTATTTT. Translated, it gives CASRVQGWGTDTQYF.

This clone was detected only once. This sequence joins TRBV29-1 and TRBJ2-2, with 8 bases lining up with TRBD2. Germline CDR1 is SQVTM and CDR2 is ANQGSEA. Germline trimming cut 7 bases from V and 0 bases from J; bases unmatched to any gene: 7. The CDR3 runs 15 residues. Here the CDR3 DNA reads TGCAGCGCCCTTACTAGCGGCGCGAACACCGGGGAGCTGTTTTTT. It yields the protein CSALTSGANTGELFF.

This chain uses TRBV7-9 with TRBJ2-7; 9 bases are shared with TRBD1. The CDR3 contains 11 residues. The V and J ends lost 11 bases and 6 bases, in that order; junction bases with no gene match: 5. CDR1 and CDR2 (germline): SEHNR, FQNEAQ (reference sequence). The CDR3 coding sequence is TGTGCCGCCGACAGGGGGGGCGAGCAGTACTTC. Translated: CAADRGGEQYF.

This chain links TRBV4-1 with TRBJ2-7; D possibly corresponds to TRBD2 (5 bases). Trimming removed 3 bases from V and 0 bases from J, with 12 bases in between. CDR3 size: 15 residues. CDR1 MGHRA and CDR2 YSYEKL come from the germline V gene. CDR3 in DNA: TGCGCCAGCAGCCAGACCGCGAGGGTCTCCTACGAGCAGTACTTC. Translated: CASSQTARVSYEQYF.

This clone was detected a few times. The rearrangement links TRBV7-9 to TRBJ1-1; no reliable D call. CDR3 length equals 12 residues. Trimming took off 5 bases at V and 5 bases at J, with 9 bases between the two ends. Germline V gene data show CDR1 as SEHNR and CDR2 as FQNEAQ (reference sequence). The CDR3 protein is CASSPHGTEAFF. The CDR3, as DNA: TGTGCCAGCAGCCCACACGGAACTGAAGCTTTCTTT.

The chain links TRBV6-1 to TRBJ2-7, with a tentative D call TRBD1 (6 bases). V was cut by 2 bases and J by 3 bases, with 20 bases left in between. The V gene's germline CDR1 is MNHNS and CDR2 SASEGT. This CDR3 region has 17 residues. The chain's CDR3 is CASSEIASGTLFYEQYF. The CDR3 nucleotides are TGTGCCAGCAGTGAAATCGCTTCCGGGACACTATTCTACGAGCAGTACTTC.

V and J are TRBV4-3 and TRBJ2-2; D not certain. The germline V gene encodes CDR1 LGHNA and CDR2 YSLEER. The CDR3 sequence is 18 residues long. Trimming cost V 1 base and J 4 bases, with 19 bases left between them. This CDR3 is CASSQVWAENPRTGELFF. CDR3 DNA: TGCGCCAGCAGCCAAGTCTGGGCTGAGAATCCGCGCACCGGGGAGCTGTTTTTT.

Concerning this clone: Other DNA sequences within the sample encode an identical CDR3. The V gene is TRBV6-5, the J gene TRBJ1-1; tentatively, D is TRBD1 (5 bases). Trimming stripped 0 bases from V and 5 bases from J, with 10 bases between. Germline CDR1 MNHEY, CDR2 SVGAGI. This CDR3 has 14 residues. CDR3 protein: CASSYSGGRTEAFF. The CDR3 region has the DNA TGTGCCAGCAGTTACTCCGGGGGACGGACTGAAGCTTTCTTT.

The rearrangement links TRBV2 to TRBJ2-1, with 13 nucleotides matching TRBD2. Germline V lookup: CDR1 SNHLY, CDR2 FYNNEI. The CDR3 is made up of 18 amino acids. The V and J ends lost 6 bases and 2 bases, in that order; junction bases with no gene match: 10. CDR3 in amino acids: CASSRTSGRVLAYNEQFF. The CDR3 coding sequence is TGTGCCAGCAGCCGAACTAGCGGGAGGGTATTAGCCTACAATGAGCAGTTCTTC.

The rearrangement links TRBV11-2 to TRBJ2-1, with TRBD2 matching 8 bases. This CDR3 has 18 residues. Germline CDR1 and CDR2: SGHAT and FQNNGV. The junction had 15 bases not matched to a gene; V was cut back by 5 bases and J by 3 bases. The CDR3 region has the DNA TGTGCCAGCAGCCTGGCACTCCTACTAGCGGAAGACTACAATGAGCAGTTCTTC. It yields the protein CASSLALLLAEDYNEQFF.

The chain uses TRBV9 and TRBJ1-1; D perhaps matches TRBD1 (5 bases). Trimming removed 0 bases from V and 4 bases from J, with 16 bases in between. In germline, CDR1 is SGDLS, CDR2 YYNGEE. This CDR3 region has 16 residues. CDR3 amino acids: CASSVGKVLRATEAFF. CDR3 DNA sequence: TGTGCCAGCAGCGTAGGGAAAGTACTCAGGGCCACTGAAGCTTTCTTT.

CDR3 coding DNA: TGTGCCAGCAGCCAGCCCGGGTGGGGGCGAGAGACCCAGTACTTC. As protein: CASSQPGWGRETQYF. This rearrangement joins TRBV6-5 to TRBJ2-5, with D possibly TRBD1 on 6 matching bases. V dropped 6 bases and J dropped 4 bases, with 18 bases sitting between them. In germline, CDR1 is MNHEY, CDR2 SVGAGI. The CDR3 runs to 15 residues.

Regarding this clone: The same CDR3 arises from other DNA sequences in this sample as well. V and J are TRBV28 and TRBJ2-7, with D hard to call. This CDR3 is built from 14 residues. With 6 bases removed from V and 0 bases from J, the gap between germline ends came to 12 bases. Germline lookup yields CDR1 MDHEN and CDR2 SYDVKM. The DNA of the CDR3 is TGTGCCAGCAGCCTGCCGGGCCTCTCCTACGAGCAGTACTTC. Translation gives CASSLPGLSYEQYF.

The J gene is TRBJ2-2, the V gene TRBV27, with 7 bases that match TRBD2. The CDR3 sequence is 16 residues long. Germline CDR1 MNHEY, CDR2 SMNVEV (reference sequence). After removal of 6 bases from V and 6 bases from J, the junction contained 13 bases not matched to a gene. As DNA, the CDR3 is TGTGCCAGCAGCAAGGCGGGAGTAAGGATCCCCGGGGAGCTGTTTTTT. Protein product: CASSKAGVRIPGELFF.

The chain has TRBV28 and TRBJ2-1; 14 bases are shared with TRBD2. This CDR3 is built from 18 residues. Germline V gives CDR1 MDHEN, CDR2 SYDVKM. V shed 5 bases and J 6 bases; nucleotides not matched to a gene: 12. The CDR3 spells CASSLPGLAGVGSNEQFF. The CDR3 region has the DNA TGTGCCAGCAGTCTTCCGGGACTAGCGGGAGTGGGGTCCAATGAGCAGTTCTTC.

This CDR3 is CASSMGRISEQYF. The CDR3 DNA reads as TGTGCCAGTAGTATGGGGCGCATTTCCGAGCAGTACTTC. V and J are TRBV19 and TRBJ2-7; D possibly corresponds to TRBD1 (5 bases). The CDR3 spans 13 residues. Germline V gives CDR1 LNHDA, CDR2 SQIVND (reference sequence). The V and J ends lost 3 bases and 6 bases respectively, with 12 bases between them.

About this clone itself: Other nucleotide sequences in the sample specify the same CDR3. V usage is TRBV27 and J usage is TRBJ2-7; 9 positions match TRBD1. CDR1 is MNHEY and CDR2 is SMNVEV in the germline V gene (reference sequence). V gave up 0 bases and J gave up 3 bases; unmatched junction bases: 6. CDR3 size: 16 residues. In DNA, the CDR3 is TGTGCCAGCAGTTTATCTCCCGGGACAGGGAGCTACGAGCAGTACTTC. Its protein product is CASSLSPGTGSYEQYF.

V is TRBV19 and J is TRBJ2-1; D call uncertain. CDR1 is LNHDA, CDR2 SQIVND, per germline (reference sequence). The CDR3 is made up of 12 amino acids. The V and J ends lost 5 bases and 8 bases respectively, with 10 bases between them. CDR3 sequence (DNA): TGTGCCAGTAGTCAAAGGGTTGATGAGCAGTTCTTC. Protein sequence: CASSQRVDEQFF.

The rearrangement joins TRBV6-5 to TRBJ2-2, with a tentative D call TRBD2 (6 bases). This CDR3 is built from 15 residues. V lost 4 bases to trimming and J lost 2 bases, with 11 bases between them. Germline CDR1 is MNHEY and CDR2 is SVGAGI. This CDR3 is CASSSPGLNTGELFF. The CDR3 DNA follows: TGTGCCAGCAGTTCTCCGGGACTTAACACCGGGGAGCTGTTTTTT.

The table lists this clone with a count of one. V usage is TRBV5-6 and J usage is TRBJ1-2; tentatively, D is TRBD1 (5 bases). V was clipped by 5 bases and J by 2 bases, with 25 bases between them. The CDR3 covers 18 residues. CDR1 is SGHDT and CDR2 is YYEEEE in the germline V gene. The CDR3 here is CASSQRSPAPEGNYGYTF. CDR3 nucleotides: TGTGCCAGCAGTCAAAGGTCCCCAGCCCCGGAGGGGAACTATGGCTACACCTTC.

The sample holds one count of this clone. V usage is TRBV5-1 and J usage is TRBJ1-1; no clear D. In germline, CDR1 is SGHRS, CDR2 YFSETQ. The V end was cut by 4 bases, the J end by 5 bases, with 15 bases between. This CDR3 region has 14 residues. The CDR3 loop reads CASSPDYEWTEAFF. CDR3 bases: TGCGCCAGCAGCCCGGACTACGAATGGACTGAAGCTTTCTTT.

V is TRBV19 and J is TRBJ2-3; 11 bases map to TRBD2. Germline assignment: CDR1 LNHDA and CDR2 SQIVND (reference sequence). The J segment lost 2 bases and the V segment lost 6 bases, leaving 7 bases of the junction unmatched. CDR3 length equals 16 residues. The CDR3 DNA sequence: TGTGCCAGTAGGGACACTAGCGGGAGTGCCACAGATACGCAGTATTTT. This sequence encodes CASRDTSGSATDTQYF. Full variable domain (outside the CDR3, taken from reference TRBV19 and TRBJ2-3): DGGITQSPKYLFRKEGQNVTLSCEQNLNHDAMYWYRQDPGQGLRLIYYSQIVNDFQKGDIAEGYSVSREKKESFPLTVTSAQKNPTAFYLCASRDTSGSATDTQYFGPGTRLTVL.

CDR3 region: CASSFVAFF. Written as DNA, the CDR3 is TGTGCCAGCAGCTTTGTAGCTTTCTTT. The chain links TRBV7-9 to TRBJ1-1; D call uncertain. The CDR3 consists of 9 residues. Germline CDR1 and CDR2: SEHNR and FQNEAQ (reference sequence). V was clipped by 3 bases and J by 10 bases, with 3 bases between them. Combining the CDR3 with reference TRBV7-9 and TRBJ1-1 gives the whole variable domain DTGVSQNPRHKITKRGQNVTFRCDPISEHNRLYWYRQTLGQGPEFLTYFQNEAQLEKSRLLSDRFSAERPKGSFSTLEIQRTEQGDSAMYLCASSFVAFFGQGTRLTVV.